This T cell receptor (beta chain) was captured in a study of cytomegalovirus exposure and HLA in healthy donors. Broader study findings: In a later analysis, an Asian-associated ancestry cluster reportedly showed fewer N-insertions than the roughly 730-donor mean. Cytomegalovirus association was listed for approximately 150 TCR beta chains.

This clone appeared a few times. Its antigen remains unknown. PCR primers comprised 60 Vbeta and 13 Jbeta primers. Measured with immunoSEQ multiplex PCR; TCRdb has only the in-frame clones, and not every one. The sample yields some 130,000 clones, 65% to 80% seen once. V gave up 0 bases and J gave up 2 bases; unmatched junction bases: 3. The CDR3 runs to 15 residues. Germline V CDR1 and CDR2: MNHEY, SVGAGI. This rearrangement joins TRBV6-5 to TRBJ2-7, with TRBD2 matching 8 bases. Sequencing used PBMCs. This receptor was identified in a man in his forties or fifties in good health and CMV-seronegative. CDR3 DNA: TGTGCCAGCAGTTACTCACCGGGACTAGCCTACGAGCAGTACTTC. Residues: CASSYSPGLAYEQYF.